These 18 T cell receptor beta chains were all obtained from the same sample, sequenced in a study of patients and donors after allogeneic stem cell transplantation. TCRdb reanalysed the RT-PCR reads using MiXCR and keeps one entry per CDR3 protein. The data show 30,000 to 35,000 distinct CDR3 sequences, around 6.8% seen once. Source material: blood, either unsorted or a sorted T cell fraction (not recorded which). The receptors stem from a human donor who was either an allogeneic HSCT recipient or a stem cell or donor lymphocyte infusion donor (not recorded which). It is not recorded whose cells these are; they may come from a transplant donor.

The rearrangement uses TRBV24-1 and TRBJ2-1; D may be TRBD1 (5 bases). This CDR3 has 13 residues. V lost 5 bases to trimming and J lost 2 bases, with 6 bases between them. Germline V gene lookup returns CDR1 KGHDR and CDR2 SFDVKD. The CDR3 nucleotides read TGTGCCACCAGTGCAGGGACCTACAATGAGCAGTTCTTC. This codes for CATSAGTYNEQFF.

This clonotype was recorded many times. The J gene is TRBJ2-1, the V gene TRBV7-9; D gene unclear. With 3 bases removed from V and 7 bases from J, the gap between germline ends came to 4 bases. Germline loops: CDR1 SEHNR, CDR2 FQNEAQ (reference sequence). The CDR3 sequence is 11 residues long. CDR3 in amino acids: CASSFTNEQFF. The CDR3 DNA sequence: TGTGCCAGCAGCTTTACGAATGAGCAGTTCTTC.

This clonotype was seen at least ten times. V and J are TRBV29-1 and TRBJ1-1; no definite D call. The length of the CDR3 is 12 residues. Per the germline V gene, CDR1 is SQVTM and CDR2 is ANQGSEA. The V end lost 4 bases, the J end lost 0 bases, and 6 bases lay between the germline ends. CDR3 amino acids: CSVGWVNTEAFF. In DNA, the CDR3 is TGCAGCGTTGGTTGGGTGAACACTGAAGCTTTCTTT.

The chain uses TRBV7-2 and TRBJ2-5; 11 bases line up with TRBD1. The germline V gene encodes CDR1 SGHTA and CDR2 FQGNSA. This CDR3 comprises 17 residues. Trimming removed 5 bases from V and 7 bases from J; junction bases left unmatched: 15. The CDR3 loop is CASSLRTGGVGGATQYF. The CDR3 nucleotides are TGTGCCAGCAGCCTCAGGACAGGGGGCGTGGGCGGCGCGACCCAGTACTTC.

This clonotype was counted ten times or more. The chain carries TRBV5-1 and TRBJ1-2; the D is unclear. The CDR3 consists of 13 residues. CDR1 is SGHRS, CDR2 YFSETQ, per germline. V lost 4 bases to trimming and J lost 3 bases, with 10 bases between them. The CDR3 sequence: CASSPLVDYGYTF. The CDR3, as DNA: TGCGCCAGCAGCCCTCTTGTGGACTATGGCTACACCTTC.

This clonotype appeared many times. This chain joins TRBV19 and TRBJ2-5, with D unclear. Trimming took 11 bases from V and 2 from J, leaving 15 bases between them. CDR3 length: 13 amino acids. The germline CDR1 and CDR2 sequences are LNHDA and SQIVND (reference sequence). CDR3 bases: TGTGCCCGAATGCCAATGAGGCAAGAGACCCAGTACTTC. The encoded protein is CARMPMRQETQYF.

This clonotype was found many times. The J gene is TRBJ2-2, the V gene TRBV28; D gene unclear. The length of the CDR3 is 13 residues. Germline CDR1 and CDR2: MDHEN and SYDVKM. Trimming cost V 1 base and J 6 bases, with 6 bases left between them. CDR3 sequence reads: CASSLLVPGELFF. CDR3 sequence (DNA): TGTGCCAGCAGTTTATTAGTGCCCGGGGAGCTGTTTTTT.

The table lists this clonotype with a few counts. The rearrangement joins TRBV10-3 to TRBJ1-1; D perhaps matches TRBD1 (6 bases). CDR1 is ENHRY, CDR2 SYGVKD, per germline. This CDR3 comprises 15 residues. V lost 3 bases to trimming and J lost 0 bases, with 11 bases between them. The CDR3 sequence is CAISDPQGLNTEAFF. The DNA for the CDR3 is TGTGCCATCAGTGACCCACAGGGCCTGAACACTGAAGCTTTCTTT.

This clonotype was seen ten or more times. The chain joins TRBV11-1 to TRBJ2-7, with 9 bases fitting TRBD1. Germline CDR1 SGHAT, CDR2 FQDESV (reference sequence). The CDR3 length is 15 residues. Trimming took 1 base from V and 7 from J; bases not matched to a gene: 8. The CDR3 DNA reads as TGTGCCAGCAGCTTAGGAGGACAGGGGATTTATGAGCAGTACTTC. Translated, it gives CASSLGGQGIYEQYF.

This clonotype was observed a handful of times. The chain recombines TRBV6-5 with TRBJ2-7, with TRBD2 identical over 7 bases. Germline V lookup: CDR1 MNHEY, CDR2 SVGAGI. The CDR3 spans 13 residues. V was pared by 6 bases and J by 6 bases, with 8 bases of the junction left unmatched. The CDR3 nucleotides read TGTGCCAGCAGGACGGGAGGTACCCGCGAGCAGTACTTC. Protein sequence: CASRTGGTREQYF.

This clonotype has a count of ten or more. The chain links TRBV7-3 to TRBJ2-3; the D gene is possibly TRBD2 (5 bases). This CDR3 has 14 residues. Germline V CDR1 and CDR2: SGHTA, FQGTGA. V lost 5 bases, J lost 3 bases, and 12 bases lay in between. Here the CDR3 DNA reads TGTGCCAGCAGCCCCTCCGGGGTGACAGATACGCAGTATTTT. Translated: CASSPSGVTDTQYF.

Only a few counts were recorded for this clonotype. The chain links TRBV6-2 or TRBV6-3 to TRBJ2-6, with D maybe TRBD1 (6 bases). Between the trimmed V and J ends, which lost 7 bases and 1 base, there was a span of 23 bases. This CDR3 spans 19 amino acids. Per germline, CDR1 MNHEY and CDR2 SVGEGT. The CDR3 loop is CASKQSRTAFYSGANVLTF. CDR3 coding DNA: TGTGCCAGCAAGCAATCCCGGACAGCTTTTTATTCTGGGGCCAACGTCCTGACTTTC.

There are many counts of this clonotype. This chain connects TRBV7-9 to TRBJ2-7; D uncertain. The CDR3 spans 11 residues. The germline V gene has CDR1 SEHNR and CDR2 FQNEAQ (reference sequence). Deletions cut 5 bases from V and 3 bases from J, with 5 bases between. The CDR3 DNA follows: TGTGCCAGCAGCCCCGACTACGAGCAGTACTTC. Protein: CASSPDYEQYF.

The rearrangement joins TRBV20-1 to TRBJ2-4; 7 bases are a match to TRBD2. The CDR3 sequence is 15 residues long. V shed 6 bases, J shed 6 bases, and the junction held 14 bases outside the gene matches. The germline V gene encodes CDR1 DFQATT and CDR2 SNEGSKA (reference sequence). The chain's CDR3 is CSAPMLAADINIQYF. The DNA for the CDR3 is TGCAGTGCCCCTATGCTAGCGGCAGACATAAACATTCAGTACTTC.

This clonotype was picked up many times. V usage is TRBV4-3 and J usage is TRBJ2-2; the D is unclear. Between the trimmed V and J ends, which lost 4 bases and 6 bases, there was a span of 12 bases. The CDR3 loop spans 14 amino acids. Germline assignment: CDR1 LGHNA and CDR2 YSLEER. CDR3 sequence (DNA): TGCGCCAGCAGCCCGAATTTAGAACCCGGGGAGCTGTTTTTT. It translates to CASSPNLEPGELFF.

The chain couples TRBV27 to TRBJ2-5; 8 bases match TRBD2. J gave up 8 bases and V 7 bases, and 15 bases lay outside the gene matches. The CDR3 runs to 15 residues. CDR1 and CDR2 (germline): MNHEY, SMNVEV (reference sequence). In DNA form, the CDR3 reads TGTGCCAGCATGGCTAGCGGGCTATTGAAGAGAACCCAGTACTTC. Translating gives CASMASGLLKRTQYF.

The table lists this clonotype with many counts. This chain joins TRBV29-1 and TRBJ2-3, with TRBD2 identical over 11 bases. From germline, CDR1 is SQVTM and CDR2 ANQGSEA. The CDR3 totals 15 residues. The J segment lost 6 bases and the V segment lost 2 bases, leaving 7 bases of the junction unmatched. DNA for the CDR3: TGCAGCGTTGAATACCGACTAGCGGGAACGGATACGCAGTATTTT. This encodes CSVEYRLAGTDTQYF.

This clonotype was recorded only once. A read error may be the cause here, since a much bigger clone is one base away. J is TRBJ2-1 and V is TRBV7-9; D call uncertain. There are 11 residues in the CDR3. CDR1 and CDR2 from the germline V gene are SEHNR and FQNEAQ (reference sequence). DNA of the CDR3: TGTTCCAGCAGCTCATGGGCTGAGCAGTTCTTC. It codes for CSSSSWAEQFF.